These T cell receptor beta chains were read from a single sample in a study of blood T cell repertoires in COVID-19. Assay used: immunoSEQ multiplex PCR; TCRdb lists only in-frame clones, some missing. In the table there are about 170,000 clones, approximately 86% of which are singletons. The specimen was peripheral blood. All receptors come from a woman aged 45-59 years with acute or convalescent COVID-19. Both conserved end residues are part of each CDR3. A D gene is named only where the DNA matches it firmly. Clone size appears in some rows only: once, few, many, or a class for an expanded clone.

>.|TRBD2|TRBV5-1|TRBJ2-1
CASSLGLAGVGVNEQFF
TGCGCCAGCAGCTTGGGACTAGCGGGAGTAGGTGTCAATGAGCAGTTCTTC
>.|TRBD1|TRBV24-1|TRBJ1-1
CATSAGTGGRAFF
TGTGCCACCAGTGCCGGGACAGGGGGCCGGGCTTTCTTT
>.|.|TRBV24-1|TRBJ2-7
CATSDGGGTGEQYF
TGTGCCACCAGTGACGGCGGTGGAACGGGGGAGCAGTACTTC
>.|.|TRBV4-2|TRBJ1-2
CASSQNRDYGYTF
TGTGCCAGCAGTCAAAACAGGGATTATGGCTACACCTTC
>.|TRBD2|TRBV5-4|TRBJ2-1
CASSSGTTRSYNEQFF
TGTGCCAGCAGCTCCGGGACTACCCGCTCCTACAATGAGCAGTTCTTC
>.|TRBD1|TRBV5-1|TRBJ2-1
CASSLRTGGGYEQFF
TGCGCCAGCAGCCTAAGGACAGGGGGCGGATATGAGCAGTTCTTC
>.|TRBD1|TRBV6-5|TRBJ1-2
CALKGGTGDRNGYTF
TGTGCCCTGAAAGGGGGGACAGGGGATCGTAATGGCTACACCTTC
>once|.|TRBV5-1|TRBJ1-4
CASSSLNGFGEKLFF
TGCGCCAGCAGCTCCCTTAACGGGTTTGGTGAAAAACTGTTTTTT
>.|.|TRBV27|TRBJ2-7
CASSSQKGALNYEQYF
TGTGCCAGCAGTTCTCAAAAAGGGGCTCTGAACTACGAGCAGTACTTC
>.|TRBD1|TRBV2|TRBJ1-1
CASRPWTGLTNTEAFF
TGTGCCAGCAGGCCTTGGACAGGGCTTACGAACACTGAAGCTTTCTTT
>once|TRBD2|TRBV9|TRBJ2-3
CASSVASGRSDTQYF
TGTGCCAGCAGCGTTGCTAGCGGGAGGTCAGATACGCAGTATTTT
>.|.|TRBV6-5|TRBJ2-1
CASSYDSSYNEQFF
TGTGCCAGCAGTTACGACAGCTCATACAATGAGCAGTTCTTC
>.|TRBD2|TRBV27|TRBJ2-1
CASSTPGLAGGRNYNEQFF
TGTGCCAGCAGTACTCCGGGACTAGCGGGAGGCCGGAACTACAATGAGCAGTTCTTC
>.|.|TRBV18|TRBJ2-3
CASSPSPGASTDTQYF
TGTGCCAGCTCACCATCCCCCGGAGCTAGCACAGATACGCAGTATTTT
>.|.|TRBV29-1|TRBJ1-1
CSVAVLGPEAFF
TGCAGCGTTGCGGTACTGGGGCCTGAAGCTTTCTTT
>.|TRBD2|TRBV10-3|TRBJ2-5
CAISEPIPSSGGAGKTQYF
TGTGCCATCAGTGAGCCCATTCCATCTAGCGGGGGGGCCGGAAAGACCCAGTACTTC
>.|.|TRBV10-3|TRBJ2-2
CAISDPREYTGELFF
TGTGCCATCAGTGACCCCAGGGAATACACCGGGGAGCTGTTTTTT